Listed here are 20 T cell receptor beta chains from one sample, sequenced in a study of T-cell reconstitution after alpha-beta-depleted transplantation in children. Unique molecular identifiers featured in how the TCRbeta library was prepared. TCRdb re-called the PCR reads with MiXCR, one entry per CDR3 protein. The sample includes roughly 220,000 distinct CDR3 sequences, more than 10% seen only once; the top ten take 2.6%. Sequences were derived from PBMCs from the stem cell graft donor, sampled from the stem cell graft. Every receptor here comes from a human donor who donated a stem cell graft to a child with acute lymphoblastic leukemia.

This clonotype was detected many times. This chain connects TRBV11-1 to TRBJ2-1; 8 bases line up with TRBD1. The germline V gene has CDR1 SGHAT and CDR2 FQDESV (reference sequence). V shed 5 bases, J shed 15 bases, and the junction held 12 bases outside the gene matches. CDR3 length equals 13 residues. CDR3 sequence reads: CASSGSGQGPAFF. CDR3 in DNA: TGTGCCAGCAGCGGTTCAGGACAGGGCCCTGCGTTCTTC.

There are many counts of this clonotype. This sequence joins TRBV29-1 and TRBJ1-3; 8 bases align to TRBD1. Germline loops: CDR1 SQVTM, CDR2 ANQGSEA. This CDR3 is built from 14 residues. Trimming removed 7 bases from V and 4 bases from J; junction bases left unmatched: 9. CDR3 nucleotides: TGCAGCGCCCGAAGTGGACAGGGAGGAAACACCATATATTTT. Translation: CSARSGQGGNTIYF.

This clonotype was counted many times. This CDR3 is CASSLSPGPLHF. The CDR3 DNA is TGTGCCAGCAGTTTATCCCCAGGGCCCCTCCACTTT. The chain couples TRBV27 to TRBJ1-6; D is perhaps TRBD1 (5 bases). The germline V gene has CDR1 MNHEY and CDR2 SMNVEV (reference sequence). The CDR3 is made up of 12 amino acids. V was trimmed by 0 bases and J by 13 bases, leaving 7 bases between them.

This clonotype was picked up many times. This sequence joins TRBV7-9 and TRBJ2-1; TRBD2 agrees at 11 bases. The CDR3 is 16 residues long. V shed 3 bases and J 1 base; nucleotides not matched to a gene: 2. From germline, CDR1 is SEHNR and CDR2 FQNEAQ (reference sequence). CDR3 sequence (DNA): TGTGCCAGCAGCTTCGGGACTAGCGGTTCCTACAATGAGCAGTTCTTC. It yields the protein CASSFGTSGSYNEQFF.

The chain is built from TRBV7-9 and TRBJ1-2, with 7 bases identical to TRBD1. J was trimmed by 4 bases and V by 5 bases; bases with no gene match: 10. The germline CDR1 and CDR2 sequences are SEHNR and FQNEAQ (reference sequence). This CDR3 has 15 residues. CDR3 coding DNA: TGTGCCAGCAGCCCCCCCCAAGACAGGGTCTATGGCTACACCTTC. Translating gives CASSPPQDRVYGYTF.

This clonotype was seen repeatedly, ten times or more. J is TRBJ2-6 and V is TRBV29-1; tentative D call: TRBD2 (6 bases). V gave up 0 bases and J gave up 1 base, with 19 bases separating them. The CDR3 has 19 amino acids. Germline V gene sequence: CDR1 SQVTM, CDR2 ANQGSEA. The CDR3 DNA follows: TGCAGCGTTGAAGATTACGGGGGAACGGTTGGGTCTGGGGCCAACGTCCTGACTTTC. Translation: CSVEDYGGTVGSGANVLTF. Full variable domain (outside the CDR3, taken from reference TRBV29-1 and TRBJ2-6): SAVISQKPSRDICQRGTSLTIQCQVDSQVTMMFWYRQQPGQSLTLIATANQGSEATYESGFVIDKFPISRPNLTFSTLTVSNMSPEDSSIYLCSVEDYGGTVGSGANVLTFGAGSRLTVL.

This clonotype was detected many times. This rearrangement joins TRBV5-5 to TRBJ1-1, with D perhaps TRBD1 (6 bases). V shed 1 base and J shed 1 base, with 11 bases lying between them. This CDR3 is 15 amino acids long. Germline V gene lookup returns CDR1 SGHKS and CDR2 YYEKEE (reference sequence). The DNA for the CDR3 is TGTGCCAGCAGCTTGACTAAACAGGGGAACACTGAAGCTTTCTTT. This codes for CASSLTKQGNTEAFF.

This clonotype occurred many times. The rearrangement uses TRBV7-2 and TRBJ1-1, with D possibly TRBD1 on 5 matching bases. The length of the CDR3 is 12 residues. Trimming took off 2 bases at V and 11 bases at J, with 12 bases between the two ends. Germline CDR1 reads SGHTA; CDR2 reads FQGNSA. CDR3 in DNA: TGTGCCAGCAGCTTAAACACAGGAGGGGCTTTCTTT. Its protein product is CASSLNTGGAFF.

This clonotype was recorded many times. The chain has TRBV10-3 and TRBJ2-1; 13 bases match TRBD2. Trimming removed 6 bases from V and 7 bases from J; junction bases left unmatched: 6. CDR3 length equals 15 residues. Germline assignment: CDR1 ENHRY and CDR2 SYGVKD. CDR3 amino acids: CAISRTSGGVNEQFF. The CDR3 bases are TGTGCCATCAGCCGGACTAGCGGGGGTGTGAATGAGCAGTTCTTC.

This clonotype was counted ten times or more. The CDR3 coding sequence is TGCAGTGCTCTCCGGGGTCCAGCGGGCAGAACATCTTACGAGCAGTACTTC. This translates into CSALRGPAGRTSYEQYF. This chain links TRBV20-1 with TRBJ2-7; D may be TRBD2 (6 bases). CDR1 and CDR2 (germline): DFQATT, SNEGSKA (reference sequence). The CDR3 sequence is 17 residues long. Trimming removed 5 bases at V and 4 bases at J, with 27 bases between.

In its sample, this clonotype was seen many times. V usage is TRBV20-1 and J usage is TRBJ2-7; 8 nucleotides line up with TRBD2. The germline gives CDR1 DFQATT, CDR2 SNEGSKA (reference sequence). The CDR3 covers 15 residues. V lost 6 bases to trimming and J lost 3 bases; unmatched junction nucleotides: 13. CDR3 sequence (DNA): TGCAGTGCGTCTCCGCCTAGCGGGTCCTTCTACGAGCAGTACTTC. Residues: CSASPPSGSFYEQYF.

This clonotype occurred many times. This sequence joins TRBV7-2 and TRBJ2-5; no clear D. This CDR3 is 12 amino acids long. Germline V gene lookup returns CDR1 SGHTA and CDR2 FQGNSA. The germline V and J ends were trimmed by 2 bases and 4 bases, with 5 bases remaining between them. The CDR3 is CASSLMGETQYF. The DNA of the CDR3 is TGTGCCAGCAGCTTAATGGGAGAGACCCAGTACTTC.

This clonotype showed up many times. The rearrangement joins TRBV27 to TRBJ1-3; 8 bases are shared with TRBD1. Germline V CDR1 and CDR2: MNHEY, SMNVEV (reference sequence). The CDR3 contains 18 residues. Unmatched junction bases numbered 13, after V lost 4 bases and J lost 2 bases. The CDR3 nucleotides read TGTGCCAGCAGTTCCAAACGGACAGGGCCAAGACCTGGAAACACCATATATTTT. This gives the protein CASSSKRTGPRPGNTIYF.

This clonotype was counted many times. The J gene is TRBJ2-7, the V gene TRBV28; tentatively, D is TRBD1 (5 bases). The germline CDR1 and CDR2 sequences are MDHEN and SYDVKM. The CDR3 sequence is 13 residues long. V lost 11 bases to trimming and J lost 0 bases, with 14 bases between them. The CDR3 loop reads CAGRTRISYEQYF. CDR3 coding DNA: TGTGCCGGGCGGACACGTATCTCCTACGAGCAGTACTTC.

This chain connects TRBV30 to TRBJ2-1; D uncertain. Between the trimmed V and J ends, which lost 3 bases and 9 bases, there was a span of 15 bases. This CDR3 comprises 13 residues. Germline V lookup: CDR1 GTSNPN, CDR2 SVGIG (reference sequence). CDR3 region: CAWRTLSQSEQFF. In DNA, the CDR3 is TGTGCCTGGAGAACTCTTTCGCAGTCTGAGCAGTTCTTC.

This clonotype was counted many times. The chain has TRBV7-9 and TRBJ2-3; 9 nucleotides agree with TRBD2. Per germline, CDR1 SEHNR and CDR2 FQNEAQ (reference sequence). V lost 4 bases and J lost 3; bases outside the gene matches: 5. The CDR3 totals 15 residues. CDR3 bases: TGTGCCAGCAGCTACAGCGGGGGGCTAACAGATACGCAGTATTTT. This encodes CASSYSGGLTDTQYF.

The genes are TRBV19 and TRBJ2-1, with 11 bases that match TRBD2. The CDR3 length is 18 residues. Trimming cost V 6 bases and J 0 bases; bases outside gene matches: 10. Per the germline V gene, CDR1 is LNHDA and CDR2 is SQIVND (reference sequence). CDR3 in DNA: TGTGCCAGTAGCGGTAAAAGGACTAGCGGGTCCTCCTACAATGAGCAGTTCTTC. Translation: CASSGKRTSGSSYNEQFF.

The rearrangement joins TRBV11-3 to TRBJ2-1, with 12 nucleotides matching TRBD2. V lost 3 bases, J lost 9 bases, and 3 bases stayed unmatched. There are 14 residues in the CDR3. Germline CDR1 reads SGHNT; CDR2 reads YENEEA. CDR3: CASSLKLAGGEQFF. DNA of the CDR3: TGTGCCAGCAGCTTGAAACTAGCGGGAGGTGAGCAGTTCTTC.

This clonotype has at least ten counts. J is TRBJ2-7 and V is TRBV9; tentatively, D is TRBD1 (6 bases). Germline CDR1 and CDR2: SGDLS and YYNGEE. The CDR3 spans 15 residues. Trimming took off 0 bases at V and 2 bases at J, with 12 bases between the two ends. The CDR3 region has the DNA TGTGCCAGCAGCGTAGCGGATGAGGGGGCCTACGAGCAGTACTTC. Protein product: CASSVADEGAYEQYF.

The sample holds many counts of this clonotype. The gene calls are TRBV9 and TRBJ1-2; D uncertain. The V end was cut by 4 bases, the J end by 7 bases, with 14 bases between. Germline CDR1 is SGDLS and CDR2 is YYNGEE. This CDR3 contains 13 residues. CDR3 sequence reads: CASSPRQGGGYTF. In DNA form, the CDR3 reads TGTGCCAGCAGCCCCCGACAAGGCGGTGGCTACACCTTC.